The next 23 T cell receptor beta chains were all read from a single sample in a study of blood T cell repertoires in COVID-19. The repertoire was sequenced with immunoSEQ multiplex PCR; TCRdb's copy has only in-frame clones and lacks some. The sample includes 100,000 or so clones, more than 70% of them seen just once. Specimen: peripheral blood. Source of these receptors: a human donor in a cohort sampled during active COVID-19.

J is TRBJ2-5 and V is TRBV5-1; tentatively, D is TRBD1 (6 bases). Germline loops: CDR1 SGHRS, CDR2 YFSETQ. The CDR3 length is 18 residues. The germline V and J ends were trimmed by 0 bases and 0 bases, with 18 bases remaining between them. The CDR3 DNA is TGCGCCAGCAGCTTGGGAGTTCGAGGGGGATTGTACCAAGAGACCCAGTACTTC. Amino acids: CASSLGVRGGLYQETQYF.

The chain employs TRBV6-6 and TRBJ2-7; the D gene is possibly TRBD2 (6 bases). The CDR3 extends over 15 amino acids. The germline V gene has CDR1 MNHNY and CDR2 SVGAGI (reference sequence). Between the trimmed V and J ends, which lost 0 bases and 5 bases, there was a span of 14 bases. CDR3 DNA: TGTGCCAGCAGTTACTCGACTAGACCACCCAACGAGCAGTACTTC. The encoded protein is CASSYSTRPPNEQYF.

As concerns this clone: Other DNA sequences within the sample encode an identical CDR3. The V and J genes are TRBV19 and TRBJ1-5; no clear D gene. Germline V gene lookup returns CDR1 LNHDA and CDR2 SQIVND (reference sequence). There are 12 residues in the CDR3. V shed 3 bases and J shed 6 bases, with 6 bases lying between them. The DNA for the CDR3 is TGTGCCAGTAGTATCCCTCCTCAGCCCCAGCATTTT. This codes for CASSIPPQPQHF.

This clone has a handful of counts. The V call is TRBV5-5, the J call TRBJ2-1; TRBD1 might be the D (6 bases). The CDR3 runs 16 residues. V was pared by 1 base and J by 1 base, with 12 bases between. CDR1 is SGHKS, CDR2 YYEKEE, per germline (reference sequence). The CDR3 DNA sequence: TGTGCCAGCAGCTTGAACGGGGACATATCCTACAATGAGCAGTTCTTC. Its protein product is CASSLNGDISYNEQFF. Based on the CDR3 plus reference TRBV5-5 and TRBJ2-1, the full variable domain is DAGVTQSPTHLIKTRGQQVTLRCSPISGHKSVSWYQQVLGQGPQFIFQYYEKEERGRGNFPDRFSARQFPNYSSELNVNALLLGDSALYLCASSLNGDISYNEQFFGPGTRLTVL.

The chain combines TRBV7-3 with TRBJ2-3, with D hard to call. This CDR3 spans 13 amino acids. Germline loops: CDR1 SGHTA, CDR2 FQGTGA. V was shortened by 2 bases and J by 2 bases, with 5 bases between the two germline ends. CDR3 residues: CASSLGFTDTQYF. CDR3 coding DNA: TGTGCCAGCAGCTTAGGCTTCACAGATACGCAGTATTTT.

The chain has TRBV5-8 and TRBJ2-1; TRBD2 matches at 8 bases. V was pared by 0 bases and J by 5 bases, with 7 bases of the junction left unmatched. This CDR3 has 16 amino acids. From germline, CDR1 is SGHTS and CDR2 YDEGEE. The CDR3 loop reads CASSLGTSSGHNEQFF. The DNA of the CDR3 is TGTGCCAGCAGCTTGGGGACTAGCTCGGGCCACAATGAGCAGTTCTTC.

The rearrangement links TRBV18 to TRBJ2-7, with TRBD1 matching over 8 bases. V dropped 4 bases and J dropped 6; count of bases not matched to a gene: 14. The CDR3 consists of 16 residues. From germline, CDR1 is KGHSH and CDR2 LQKENI. The CDR3 DNA is TGTGCCAGCTCACAAGGGACAGGTGGTGCTGGTATCGAGCAGTACTTC. Protein product: CASSQGTGGAGIEQYF.

This chain links TRBV12-5 with TRBJ2-1, with TRBD1 matching 11 bases. This CDR3 comprises 16 residues. V gave up 6 bases and J gave up 1 base; unmatched junction bases: 5. Germline CDR1 and CDR2: LGHNT and FRNRAP. The CDR3 is CASGPGTGGSYNEQFF. The CDR3 DNA sequence: TGTGCTAGTGGCCCCGGGACAGGGGGATCCTACAATGAGCAGTTCTTC.

The J gene is TRBJ1-5, the V gene TRBV19; 9 bases are a match to TRBD1. The V gene end was trimmed by 4 bases and the J gene end by 2 bases; junction bases not matched to a gene: 3. The CDR3 totals 15 residues. The V gene's germline CDR1 is LNHDA and CDR2 SQIVND (reference sequence). The CDR3 bases are TGTGCCAGTAGTACGACAGGGGGGGGCAATCAGCCCCAGCATTTT. This translates into CASSTTGGGNQPQHF.

This rearrangement joins TRBV5-1 to TRBJ2-5; D gene unclear. The CDR3 is made up of 11 amino acids. The germline V and J ends were trimmed by 4 bases and 3 bases, with 4 bases remaining between them. Germline loops: CDR1 SGHRS, CDR2 YFSETQ. DNA for the CDR3: TGCGCCAGCAGCAGAGAAGAGACCCAGTACTTC. Protein: CASSREETQYF.

This chain joins TRBV19 and TRBJ1-2; D gene unclear. The CDR3 runs 13 residues. The V end was cut by 3 bases, the J end by 2 bases, with 7 bases between. The V gene's germline CDR1 is LNHDA and CDR2 SQIVND (reference sequence). The CDR3 nucleotides read TGTGCCAGTAGTATTATTGGCAACTATGGCTACACCTTC. Translation: CASSIIGNYGYTF.

This chain joins TRBV5-1 and TRBJ2-6; D ambiguous. The CDR3 totals 16 residues. V lost 0 bases and J 0 bases, leaving 7 bases between the germline ends. The germline CDR1 and CDR2 sequences are SGHRS and YFSETQ. In DNA, the CDR3 is TGCGCCAGCAGCTTGGTTCGAGACTCTGGGGCCAACGTCCTGACTTTC. This sequence encodes CASSLVRDSGANVLTF.

This clone was recorded only once. This sequence joins TRBV6-6 and TRBJ2-7; unclear D gene. Trimming pared 5 bases from V and 1 base from J, leaving 6 bases between. Germline values: CDR1 MNHNY, CDR2 SVGAGI (reference sequence). The CDR3 is made up of 12 amino acids. CDR3 bases: TGTGCCAGCAGTCCAGTGTCCTACGAGCAGTACTTC. Amino acids: CASSPVSYEQYF.

This chain's CDR3 is CASYDTRRLDTQYF. In DNA form, the CDR3 reads TGTGCCAGCTACGATACTAGGCGTTTAGATACGCAGTATTTT. V gene TRBV7-9 combines with J gene TRBJ2-3; TRBD2 might be the D (5 bases). Germline CDR1 is SEHNR and CDR2 is FQNEAQ (reference sequence). The CDR3 extends over 14 amino acids. V gave up 8 bases and J gave up 5 bases, with 17 bases separating them. Full variable domain (remainder filled in from reference TRBV7-9 and TRBJ2-3): DTGVSQNPRHKITKRGQNVTFRCDPISEHNRLYWYRQTLGQGPEFLTYFQNEAQLEKSRLLSDRFSAERPKGSFSTLEIQRTEQGDSAMYLCASYDTRRLDTQYFGPGTRLTVL.

The chain couples TRBV5-1 to TRBJ2-7, with TRBD2 identical over 7 bases. This CDR3 is 13 amino acids long. V lost 4 bases to trimming and J lost 3 bases; unmatched junction nucleotides: 4. Germline loops: CDR1 SGHRS, CDR2 YFSETQ. CDR3 bases: TGCGCCAGCAGCCTAGGGACTAACTACGAGCAGTACTTC. Translation gives CASSLGTNYEQYF.

J is TRBJ1-5 and V is TRBV10-3; 7 bases agree with TRBD1. The V gene's germline CDR1 is ENHRY and CDR2 SYGVKD. Trimming removed 3 bases from V and 6 bases from J; junction bases left unmatched: 8. CDR3 length equals 15 residues. In nucleotides, the CDR3 is TGTGCCATCAGTGAACCAGACAGGGACGGTCAGCCCCAGCATTTT. Protein: CAISEPDRDGQPQHF.

The chain carries TRBV5-1 and TRBJ2-3, with 7 bases identical to TRBD2. CDR1 and CDR2 from the germline V gene are SGHRS and YFSETQ. The CDR3 extends over 16 amino acids. V was pared by 3 bases and J by 4 bases, with 11 bases of the junction left unmatched. Written as DNA, the CDR3 is TGCGCCAGCAGCTCTCTTATAGCGGGCCCGGCAGATACGCAGTATTTT. It encodes CASSSLIAGPADTQYF.

This clone was detected only once. V is TRBV6-5 and J is TRBJ2-7; no reliable D call. V gave up 2 bases and J gave up 3 bases, with 2 bases separating them. The CDR3 loop spans 11 amino acids. Per the germline V gene, CDR1 is MNHEY and CDR2 is SVGAGI. The DNA of the CDR3 is TGTGCCAGCAGTTACCACTACGAGCAGTACTTC. Protein sequence: CASSYHYEQYF.

The chain has TRBV7-9 and TRBJ1-1; no definite D call. Germline CDR1 SEHNR, CDR2 FQNEAQ (reference sequence). This CDR3 comprises 12 residues. V dropped 5 bases and J dropped 4 bases, with 8 bases sitting between them. CDR3 protein: CASSLMATEAFF. As DNA, the CDR3 is TGTGCCAGCAGCCTCATGGCCACTGAAGCTTTCTTT.

The V gene is TRBV5-4, the J gene TRBJ2-3; 7 bases align to TRBD2. The CDR3 extends over 15 amino acids. Trimming cost V 4 bases and J 4 bases; bases outside gene matches: 9. Germline lookup yields CDR1 SGHNT and CDR2 YYREEE (reference sequence). CDR3 sequence: CASSSKGGRADTQYF. CDR3 nucleotide sequence: TGTGCCAGCAGCAGCAAGGGCGGGAGAGCAGATACGCAGTATTTT.

V and J are TRBV14 and TRBJ2-7; TRBD2 is a possible D gene (6 bases). CDR3 length: 15 residues. Germline CDR1 and CDR2: SGHDN and FVKESK. Trimming stripped 4 bases from V and 2 bases from J, with 15 bases between. This CDR3 reads CASSRTLAQTYEQYF. In DNA form, the CDR3 reads TGTGCCAGCAGCCGGACTCTAGCGCAGACCTACGAGCAGTACTTC.

This chain links TRBV6-5 with TRBJ1-4, with TRBD1 identical over 10 bases. The CDR3 has 15 amino acids. V trimming: 0 bases; J trimming: 6 bases; junction bases outside the gene matches: 1. Germline CDR1 is MNHEY and CDR2 is SVGAGI. The CDR3 spells CASSYSGTGDEKLFF. The CDR3 DNA follows: TGTGCCAGCAGTTACTCCGGGACAGGGGATGAAAAACTGTTTTTT.

This clone was detected once. The gene calls are TRBV7-6 and TRBJ2-7; 7 nucleotides align to TRBD2. The V gene end was trimmed by 0 bases and the J gene end by 0 bases; junction bases not matched to a gene: 17. The CDR3 totals 20 residues. Germline lookup yields CDR1 SGHVS and CDR2 FNYEAQ. The CDR3, as DNA: TGTGCCAGCAGCTTAGCGGCAATAGGGTTGGCGGGAGAGAGCTCCTACGAGCAGTACTTC. Its translation: CASSLAAIGLAGESSYEQYF. Full variable domain (remainder filled in from reference TRBV7-6 and TRBJ2-7): GAGVSQSPRYKVTKRGQDVALRCDPISGHVSLYWYRQALGQGPEFLTYFNYEAQQDKSGLPNDRFSAERPEGSISTLTIQRTEQRDSAMYRCASSLAAIGLAGESSYEQYFGPGTRLTVT.